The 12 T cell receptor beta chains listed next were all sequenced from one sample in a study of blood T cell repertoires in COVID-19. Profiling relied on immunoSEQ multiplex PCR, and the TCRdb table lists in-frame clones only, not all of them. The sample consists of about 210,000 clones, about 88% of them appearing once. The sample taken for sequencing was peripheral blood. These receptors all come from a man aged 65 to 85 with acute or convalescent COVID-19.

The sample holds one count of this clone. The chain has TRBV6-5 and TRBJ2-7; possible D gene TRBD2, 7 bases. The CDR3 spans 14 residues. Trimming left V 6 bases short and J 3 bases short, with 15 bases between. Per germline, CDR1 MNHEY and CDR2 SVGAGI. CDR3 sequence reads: CASSPSGGLYEQYF. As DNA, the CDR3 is TGTGCCAGCAGCCCGTCGGGGGGCCTCTACGAGCAGTACTTC.

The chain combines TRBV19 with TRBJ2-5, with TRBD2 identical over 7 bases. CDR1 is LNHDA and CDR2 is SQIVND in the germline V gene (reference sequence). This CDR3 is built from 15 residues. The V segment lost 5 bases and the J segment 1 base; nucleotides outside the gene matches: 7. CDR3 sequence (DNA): TGTGCCAGTAGTGATCACCAGCGGGGCCAAGAGACCCAGTACTTC. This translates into CASSDHQRGQETQYF.

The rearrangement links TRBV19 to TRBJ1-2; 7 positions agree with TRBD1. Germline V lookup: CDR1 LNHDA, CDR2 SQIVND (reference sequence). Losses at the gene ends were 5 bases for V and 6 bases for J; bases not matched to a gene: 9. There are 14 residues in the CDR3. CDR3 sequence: CASSPLDRAHGYTF. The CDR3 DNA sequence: TGTGCCAGTAGTCCCCTAGACAGGGCACATGGCTACACCTTC.

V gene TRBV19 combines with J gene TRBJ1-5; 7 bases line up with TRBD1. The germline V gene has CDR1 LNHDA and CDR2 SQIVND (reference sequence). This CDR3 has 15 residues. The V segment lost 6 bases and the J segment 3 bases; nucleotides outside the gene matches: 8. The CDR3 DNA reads TGTGCCAGTAGACCACAGGGGACCTACAATCAGCCCCAGCATTTT. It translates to CASRPQGTYNQPQHF.

Written as DNA, the CDR3 is TGTGCCAGCAGTGAATCAGGGAGGGATGGCTACACCTTC. Its protein is CASSESGRDGYTF. The chain couples TRBV6-1 to TRBJ1-2; a possible D gene is TRBD1 (5 bases). V lost 2 bases, J lost 6 bases, and 10 bases lay in between. The CDR3 length is 13 residues. Germline loops: CDR1 MNHNS, CDR2 SASEGT.

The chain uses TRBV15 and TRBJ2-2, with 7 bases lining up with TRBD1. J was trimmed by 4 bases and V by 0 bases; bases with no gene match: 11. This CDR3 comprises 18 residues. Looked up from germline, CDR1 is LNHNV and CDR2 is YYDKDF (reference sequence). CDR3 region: CATSRDYTVGGLTGELFF. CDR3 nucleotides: TGTGCCACCAGCAGAGATTATACAGTAGGGGGCCTCACCGGGGAGCTGTTTTTT.

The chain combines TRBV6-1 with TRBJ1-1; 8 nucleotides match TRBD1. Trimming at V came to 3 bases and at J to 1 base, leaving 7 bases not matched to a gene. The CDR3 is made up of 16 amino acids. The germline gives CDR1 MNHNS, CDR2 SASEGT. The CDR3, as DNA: TGTGCCAGCAGTGATAAAATGGGGACAGGGAACACTGAAGCTTTCTTT. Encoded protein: CASSDKMGTGNTEAFF.

As DNA, the CDR3 is TGTGCCAGCAGTGAAGGGGGGGCGAGTTCACCCCTCCACTTT. The encoded protein is CASSEGGASSPLHF. The chain combines TRBV25-1 with TRBJ1-6; a weak D match, TRBD1 (6 bases). The CDR3 has 14 residues. Germline V gene data show CDR1 as MGHDK and CDR2 as SYGVNS. V lost 2 bases and J lost 9, with 11 bases in between.

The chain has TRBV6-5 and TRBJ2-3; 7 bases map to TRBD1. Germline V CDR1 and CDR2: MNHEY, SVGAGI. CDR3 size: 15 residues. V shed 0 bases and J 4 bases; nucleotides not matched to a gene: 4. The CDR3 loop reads CASSYSRGRADTQYF. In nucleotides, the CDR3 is TGTGCCAGCAGTTACTCGAGGGGGCGTGCAGATACGCAGTATTTT.

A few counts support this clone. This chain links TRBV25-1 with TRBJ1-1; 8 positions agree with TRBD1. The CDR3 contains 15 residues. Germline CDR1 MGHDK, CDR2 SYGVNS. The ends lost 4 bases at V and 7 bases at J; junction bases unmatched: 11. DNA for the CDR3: TGTGCCAGCAGTGGCCCCCAGGGGGCTAGGGATGAAGCTTTCTTT. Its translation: CASSGPQGARDEAFF.

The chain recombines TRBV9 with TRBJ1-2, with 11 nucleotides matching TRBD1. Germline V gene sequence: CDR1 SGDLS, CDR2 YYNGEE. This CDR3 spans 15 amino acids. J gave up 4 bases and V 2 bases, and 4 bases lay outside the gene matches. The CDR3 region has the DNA TGTGCCAGCAGCGTCGGACAGGGGGCGAGCTATGGCTACACCTTC. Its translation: CASSVGQGASYGYTF.

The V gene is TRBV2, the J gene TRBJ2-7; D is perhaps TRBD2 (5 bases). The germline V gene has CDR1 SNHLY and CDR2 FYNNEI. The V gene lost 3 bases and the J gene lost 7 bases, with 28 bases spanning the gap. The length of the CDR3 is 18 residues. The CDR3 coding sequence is TGTGCCAGCAGTGAGTTAGGCCTAGCACCTCGTCAGTCGGAAGAGCAGTACTTC. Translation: CASSELGLAPRQSEEQYF.